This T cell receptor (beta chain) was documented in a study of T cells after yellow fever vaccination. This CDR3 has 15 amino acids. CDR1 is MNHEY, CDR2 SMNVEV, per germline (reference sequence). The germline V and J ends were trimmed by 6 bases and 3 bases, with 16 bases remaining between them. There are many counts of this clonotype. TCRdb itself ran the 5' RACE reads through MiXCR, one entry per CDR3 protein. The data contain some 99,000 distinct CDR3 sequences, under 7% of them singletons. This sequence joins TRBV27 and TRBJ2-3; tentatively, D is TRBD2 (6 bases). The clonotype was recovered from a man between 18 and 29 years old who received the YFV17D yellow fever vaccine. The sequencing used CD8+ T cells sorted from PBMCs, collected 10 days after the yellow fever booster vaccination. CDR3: CASSPEGPITDTQYF. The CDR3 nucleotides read TGTGCCAGCAGCCCGGAGGGGCCGATAACAGATACGCAGTATTTT.